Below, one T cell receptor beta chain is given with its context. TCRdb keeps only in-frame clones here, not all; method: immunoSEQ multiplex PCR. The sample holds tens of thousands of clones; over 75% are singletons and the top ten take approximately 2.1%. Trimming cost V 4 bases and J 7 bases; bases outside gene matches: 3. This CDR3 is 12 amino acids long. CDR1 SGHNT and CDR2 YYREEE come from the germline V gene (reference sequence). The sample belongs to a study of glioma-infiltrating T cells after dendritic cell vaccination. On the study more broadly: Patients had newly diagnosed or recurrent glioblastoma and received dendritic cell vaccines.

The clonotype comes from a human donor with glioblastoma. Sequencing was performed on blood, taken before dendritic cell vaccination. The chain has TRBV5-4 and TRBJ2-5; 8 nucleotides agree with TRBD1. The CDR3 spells CASSRDRGTQYF. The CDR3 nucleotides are TGTGCCAGCAGCCGCGACAGGGGGACCCAGTACTTC.